This T cell receptor beta chain was recovered during a study of blood T cell repertoires in COVID-19. Clones were sequenced by immunoSEQ multiplex PCR, and TCRdb holds only the in-frame ones, with some missing. The sample contains tens of thousands of clones, more than 75% of which appear only once. Details on this clone: Its ends do not fully match the called genes, so a read error is possible.

This CDR3 contains 12 residues. Germline V gene lookup returns CDR1 SGHTA and CDR2 FQGTGA. The material sequenced was peripheral blood. The TCR was taken from a human donor in a cohort sampled during active COVID-19. The rearrangement uses TRBV7-3 and TRBJ2-1; D might be TRBD2 (6 bases). CDR3 residues: CASSLYSGSMVF. DNA of the CDR3: TGTGCCAGCAGCTTATATTCCGGGAGTATGGTCTTC.